One T cell receptor (beta chain) is described in this entry. Its specific antigen is unknown. No quality values exist for individual bases; no much larger clone is one base distant. The cohort consisted of more than 650 healthy bone marrow donors. Cohort members were all nominally healthy when sampled, although unrecorded immune exposures were likely present. The donor tested CMV seropositive and was one of the 289 seropositive cohort members. A peripheral blood sample was provided by each donor, and peripheral blood mononuclear cells were used for TCR beta sequencing. Genomic DNA was extracted from the blood cell samples with the Qiagen DNeasy Blood Extraction Kit. The CDR3 spans 14 residues, from the cysteine through the phenylalanine. Only the CDR3 portion is preserved as DNA: 42 bases, with reading frame beginning at the first base. At the junction V is shortened by 4 bases and J by 4 bases, with 12 bases in between. CDR1 and CDR2 are drawn from the germline V gene: SGHDN, FVKESK.

The library was built by means of the immunoSEQ multiplex PCR assay. A mixture of 60 forward primers for TCR Vbeta segments and 13 reverse primers for TCR Jbeta segments was used in the multiplex PCR. The CDR3 region of rearranged TCR beta genes was amplified from genomic DNA by a multiplex PCR assay. The amplified TCR beta libraries were sequenced on the Illumina HiSeq System as 87-base-pair reads. From the authors' description of their analysis: Across the 666 repertoires, a later analysis counted 75 million to 90 million unique TCR beta chains, about 10 million of which were shared by at least two donors. To remove PCR and sequencing errors, raw reads were error-corrected and collapsed into unique sequences using a nearest-neighbor algorithm that merged closely related sequences. V, D and J gene segments were assigned by aligning CDR3 sequences to IMGT reference sequences. For a sequence to be retained, at least a six-nucleotide match to both a V gene segment and a J gene segment was required. Rearrangements were called productive when the CDR3 lacked stop codons and stayed in frame with V and J; all others were non-productive. Following IMGT convention, CDR3 was defined as the stretch from the second conserved V-encoded cysteine to the conserved J-encoded phenylalanine. The earlier analysis of 587 of the donors excluded any sequence lacking an unambiguous match to a single V gene segment. An earlier analysis of several hundred of the donors called V segments functional above 56.7% productive rearrangements and segregating when the between-donor standard deviation exceeded 5%. A statistical classification framework was developed to diagnose cytomegalovirus status using the catalog of TCR beta chain sequences. V and J gene assignment, in a later analysis, came from comparing TCR nucleotide sequences with IMGT/GENE-DB human TR gene sequences. In a later analysis, CDR3 sequences and most-parsimonious VDJ recombination scenarios were assigned using the TCRdist pipeline. In a later analysis, each TCR beta chain was defined by its CDR3 amino acid sequence together with its V-gene family, and reads without a unique V-gene family were excluded. To address suspected cross-contamination and a sequencing artifact, a later analysis removed 592 highly shared, low-generation-probability nucleotide sequences. For each public chain, a later analysis derived a clonal expansion index from normalized ranks of inferred template counts within each repertoire. In a later analysis, generation probabilities were computed with a VDJ recombination model fitted to out-of-frame rearrangements, and the resulting probabilities were checked against IGoR. In a later analysis, hypergeometric tests were used to score TCR-TCR, TCR-HLA and TCR-CMV co-occurrence, with a repertoire-size bias correction applied to TCR pairs. In a later analysis, false discovery rates were estimated by permuting HLA or CMV assignments 20 times. In a later analysis, co-occurring TCRs were grouped using DBSCAN, with TCRdist sequence similarity added in when clustering inside HLA-allele-positive subsets. For co-occurrence clustering, repertoires with fewer than 30,000 or more than 120,000 public chains were excluded, along with five repertoires with anomalous nucleotide sharing. This is the immuneACCESS table as TCRdb keeps it, with only in-frame sequences that have V and J called. A part of the clones is gone; compared with another copy, unresolved V genes explain less than half, and the rest is unexplained. The D gene and trimming were derived from the DNA, and the V and J assignments and clone size from that table. This sample has 100,000 or so clones in its table, and over 75% of those were observed once. The biggest ten clones account for around 5% of the sample.

The data stem from a study of cytomegalovirus exposure and HLA in healthy donors listed by TCRdb under 2017. For the wider study: An earlier analysis of several hundred of the donors reported 276 Gb of sequence data and roughly 120 million unique TCR beta sequences obtained from about 170 million T cells. An early release covering 500 to 750 HLA-typed donors comprised about 300 gigabases of sequencing data and roughly 86 million unique TCR sequences. Among the roughly 430 genotyped donors, about 85% belonged to the genetic ancestry cluster associated with self-reported Caucasian donors. The study aimed to test whether cataloging public T cell receptors could reveal signatures of past pathogen exposure. The study profiled the T cell repertoires of hundreds of subjects by immunosequencing and related them to cytomegalovirus serostatus. In addition to the first cohort of approximately 650 subjects, a separate validation cohort of around 110 different subjects was used. The study combined high-throughput TCR immunosequencing, statistical association of individual TCRs with disease status, and machine learning to predict cytomegalovirus infection status. A later analysis re-analyzed previously published TCR beta repertoires from hundreds of donors and added high-resolution HLA genotyping to study TCR occurrence patterns. In the later analysis, no new phenotypic data were used to find candidate immune exposures; instead, reliance was placed on TCR beta sequences and their occurrence across donors. In an earlier analysis of 587 of the donors, high-throughput TCR beta sequencing was used to judge whether each TCR beta V gene segment behaved as functional or pseudogenic. Donor age, sex, ethnicity and CMV serostatus were compiled alongside the repertoire data. A later genetic analysis took genome-wide SNP genotypes for about three fifths of the 666 donors and used that subset as a discovery cohort. Every repertoire in the discovery cohort had been generated on one and the same sequencing platform. Both class I and class II loci were covered by HLA typing, at four-digit resolution. The number of typed donors differed by locus: about 620-640 for A, B, C, DRB1 and DQB1; 522 for DQA1; approximately 610 for DPA1; and 400 to 480 for DPB1. Roughly 5 DR-DQ haplotypes were treated as single units for association and clustering because of strong linkage in the cohort. On average, about 200,000 unique TCR beta nucleotide sequences were sequenced per donor among 398 genotyped donors of the cohort, with roughly 18% of those sequences being non-productive. Broad study findings and their caveats: Three of the identified cytomegalovirus-associated TCR beta chains were confirmed in vitro to be specific for cytomegalovirus antigens. In a later analysis, the rate of TCR association differed among HLA loci, with DRB1 alleles having the most associated TCRs and HLA-C alleles having the fewest. According to a later analysis, most CMV-associated TCR beta chains appeared to be HLA-restricted, and the HLA associations seemed to be driven largely by CMV exposure. A later genetic analysis reported fewer N-insertions in productive TCRs among donors in an Asian-associated ancestry cluster than the approximately 700-donor mean. Because the 87-base-pair reads could not distinguish some IMGT-functional V segments, including TRBV6-2 and TRBV6-3, those segments were excluded. The presence/absence analyses assumed that sequencing depth was roughly uniform across donors, and that assumption may not be true. In both the original and validation cohorts, the classifier was reported to diagnose cytomegalovirus status with high specificity and sensitivity. A further reported finding was that TCR beta sequences accurately predicted the HLA-A and HLA-B alleles for most subjects in the first cohort. An association between a missense DCLRE1C variant and V-gene and J-gene trimming of TCR beta chains was found in a later genetic analysis and replicated in an independent cohort. An earlier analysis of approximately 500 of the donors showed that most TCR beta V segments appeared in productive rearrangements either about 87% or about 30% of the time, which broadly matched IMGT annotations. Because HLA typing was missing for some donors at each locus, association tests included only the typed subset. The only immune exposure information available for the cohort was CMV serostatus. In a later analysis, HLA-associated TCR beta chains were found to be more clonally expanded and to have lower generation probabilities than equally common non-associated chains. Linkage disequilibrium might explain the correlated functional status among segregating V segments, but an unknown experimental factor could not be excluded. According to a later analysis, parvovirus B19, influenza, CMV and Epstein-Barr virus appeared linked to several top co-occurrence clusters. About 17 rarely observed V segments, including chromosome 9 orphons, were excluded from the earlier analysis of a few hundred of the donors because counts were too low. The study gave a list of about 170 TCR beta chains associated with cytomegalovirus. Most TCR sequences were observed very rarely across donors, whereas some public TCRs were present in many individuals. The authors suggested that the approach could potentially be generalized to other disease states and immunological phenotypes. In this cohort, only TCR beta chains were sequenced, and detectable features were limited by the absence of alpha or paired-chain data. At a false discovery rate of 0.05, a later analysis linked about 17,000 TCR beta sequences to specific HLA alleles. A group of highly shared sequence variants was considered likely to be a technical artifact of the sequencing pipeline. Strong co-occurrence of HLA alleles, especially DR and DQ, made assigning TCR associations to individual alleles difficult.

This receptor was identified in a man younger than 45 in good health and CMV-seropositive. Source material: PBMCs. This sequence uses TRBV14 and TRBJ2-3, with a weak D call of TRBD2 (6 bases match). The nucleotide sequence reads TGTGCCAGCAGCCCGGGACTTCCTGCAGATACGCAGTATTTT. It translates as CASSPGLPADTQYF.